This entry lists 4 T cell receptor beta chains sequenced from one sample in a study of cytomegalovirus exposure and HLA in healthy donors. The PCR contained 60 Vbeta and 13 Jbeta primers. The protocol was immunoSEQ multiplex PCR, while the TCRdb copy is restricted to in-frame clones and leaves out a portion. This sample yields about 140,000 clones, of which roughly 80% are seen a single time; roughly 4.6% belongs to the top ten. The sequenced sample consisted of PBMCs. The receptors come from a woman aged 50 to 60 in good health and CMV-seronegative.

This chain links TRBV30 with TRBJ1-6; 8 bases are shared with TRBD1. CDR1 GTSNPN and CDR2 SVGIG come from the germline V gene (reference sequence). The CDR3 consists of 14 residues. V shed 1 base and J 9 bases; nucleotides not matched to a gene: 5. The CDR3 here is CAWSGGRGRSPLHF. DNA for the CDR3: TGTGCCTGGAGTGGAGGCAGGGGGCGTTCACCCCTCCACTTT.

This rearrangement joins TRBV11-2 to TRBJ2-1, with D possibly being TRBD1 (6 bases). Germline loops: CDR1 SGHAT, CDR2 FQNNGV. This CDR3 spans 13 amino acids. Trimming left V 5 bases short and J 7 bases short, with 12 bases between. The chain's CDR3 is CASSTGYWNEQFF. CDR3 DNA: TGTGCCAGCAGCACAGGGTATTGGAATGAGCAGTTCTTC.

J is TRBJ2-1 and V is TRBV9; 10 bases match TRBD2. This CDR3 comprises 15 residues. Germline V gene sequence: CDR1 SGDLS, CDR2 YYNGEE. With V trimmed by 6 bases and J by 3 bases, 6 bases remained unmatched. The CDR3 loop reads CASTSGGAFYNEQFF. CDR3 nucleotide sequence: TGTGCCAGCACCAGCGGGGGGGCCTTCTACAATGAGCAGTTCTTC. The whole variable domain, remainder taken from reference TRBV9 and TRBJ2-1, is DSGVTQTPKHLITATGQRVTLRCSPRSGDLSVYWYQQSLDQGLQFLIQYYNGEERAKGNILERFSAQQFPDLHSELNLSSLELGDSALYFCASTSGGAFYNEQFFGPGTRLTVL.

This clone was seen once. The J gene is TRBJ2-2, the V gene TRBV12-5, with D possibly TRBD1 on 5 matching bases. The V gene's germline CDR1 is LGHNT and CDR2 FRNRAP. V lost 5 bases, J lost 1 base, and 17 bases lay in between. The CDR3 consists of 17 residues. This CDR3 is CASGLYLEDMNTGELFF. The CDR3 coding sequence is TGTGCTAGTGGTCTTTACCTTGAGGACATGAACACCGGGGAGCTGTTTTTT.